One sample yielded the 8 T cell receptor beta chains listed below, sequenced in a study of blood T cell repertoires in COVID-19. Using immunoSEQ multiplex PCR, the repertoire was profiled, and TCRdb retains in-frame clones only, with some absent. The sample has 250,000 to 300,000 clones, around 90% seen once. The specimen sequenced was peripheral blood. These receptors were obtained from a woman aged 70-85 years with COVID-19, enrolled during active disease.

The chain carries TRBV19 and TRBJ2-1, with D possibly TRBD2 on 5 matching bases. CDR3 size: 16 residues. The V and J ends lost 4 bases and 0 bases respectively, with 13 bases between them. Per germline, CDR1 LNHDA and CDR2 SQIVND (reference sequence). As DNA, the CDR3 is TGTGCCAGTAGTAAAGTAGCGCTAAGCTCCTACAATGAGCAGTTCTTC. It yields the protein CASSKVALSSYNEQFF. The complete variable domain, with remaining parts taken from reference TRBV19 and TRBJ2-1, reads DGGITQSPKYLFRKEGQNVTLSCEQNLNHDAMYWYRQDPGQGLRLIYYSQIVNDFQKGDIAEGYSVSREKKESFPLTVTSAQKNPTAFYLCASSKVALSSYNEQFFGPGTRLTVL.

The chain uses TRBV21-1 and TRBJ1-5; TRBD1 was called by the table and not checked on the DNA. TRBV21-1 is recorded as a pseudogene. The CDR3 has 17 amino acids. Here the CDR3 DNA reads TGTGCCAGCAGCAAAGGATGCGTGGGGCAGCCCAATCAGCCCCAGCATTTT. Translated: CASSKGCVGQPNQPQHF.

The gene calls are TRBV21-1 and TRBJ2-5; the table's D call TRBD1 went unverified against the DNA. TRBV21-1 is given as a pseudogene. The CDR3 runs to 16 residues. Here the CDR3 DNA reads TGTGCCAGCAGCAAACAGGCGACAGGCCGGGGAGAGACCCAGTACTTC. Its protein is CASSKQATGRGETQYF.

The J gene is TRBJ1-2, the V gene TRBV11-3, with 8 bases aligning to TRBD1. The junction had 7 bases not matched to a gene; V was cut back by 3 bases and J by 7 bases. Germline CDR1 SGHNT, CDR2 YENEEA. The CDR3 is 14 amino acids. Written as DNA, the CDR3 is TGTGCCAGCAGCTTTAACTCAGGGGGCGTTGGCTACACCTTC. Protein product: CASSFNSGGVGYTF.

This clone was seen just once. Sequence at one end of the junction differs from germline and may be a read error. This chain joins TRBV28 and TRBJ1-1, with D possibly TRBD1 on 5 matching bases. CDR3 size: 14 residues. Germline assignment: CDR1 MDHEN and CDR2 SYDVKM. The CDR3 coding sequence is TGTGCCAGCACGGGCTTCGGACAACAAGCTGATGCTTTCTTT. Translation gives CASTGFGQQADAFF.

The genes are TRBV12-3 or TRBV12-4 and TRBJ1-2; no definite D call. The CDR3 sequence is 12 residues long. Trimming removed 2 bases from V and 7 bases from J, with 8 bases in between. The CDR3 here is CASSLFSGGYTF. CDR3 DNA: TGTGCCAGCAGTTTATTTTCCGGTGGCTACACCTTC.

The V gene is TRBV5-6, the J gene TRBJ2-7; 7 bases match TRBD2. CDR1 is SGHDT and CDR2 is YYEEEE in the germline V gene. Germline trimming cut 2 bases from V and 7 bases from J; bases unmatched to any gene: 9. The CDR3 runs 14 residues. The CDR3 DNA reads TGTGCCAGCAGCTTAGGACTAGTTTCGGTGGAGCAGTACTTC. Translating it yields CASSLGLVSVEQYF. Supplemented by reference TRBV5-6 and TRBJ2-7, the full variable domain reads DAGVTQSPTHLIKTRGQQVTLRCSPKSGHDTVSWYQQALGQGPQFIFQYYEEEERQRGNFPDRFSGHQFPNYSSELNVNALLLGDSALYLCASSLGLVSVEQYFGPGTRLTVT.

This sequence joins TRBV20-1 and TRBJ1-5, with a weak D call TRBD1 (5 bases). The germline CDR1 and CDR2 sequences are DFQATT and SNEGSKA (reference sequence). The CDR3 sequence is 14 residues long. Trimming left V 3 bases short and J 1 base short, with 10 bases between. In DNA form, the CDR3 reads TGCAGTGCTAGTTTCGGGGGAAGCAATCAGCCCCAGCATTTT. It yields the protein CSASFGGSNQPQHF.